This T cell receptor (beta chain) was sequenced in a study of blood T cell repertoires in COVID-19. Study-level background: From the United States, Italy and Spain came samples of acute and convalescent COVID-19. T cells, B-cell-depleted T cells, or PBMCs supplied cDNA or gDNA.

J was trimmed by 9 bases and V by 5 bases; bases with no gene match: 6. The length of the CDR3 is 14 residues. CDR1 is MNHEY and CDR2 is SMNVEV in the germline V gene (reference sequence). Authors' processing steps: By means of reference gene primer amplification, nucleated cell counts were estimated. Here immunoSEQ multiplex PCR was the method, and the copy in TCRdb shows in-frame clones only, minus some. V and J calls and clone size follow that table, whereas D and trimming were derived from the DNA. The table shows fewer than 200,000 clones, with 77% occurring only once. Sequences were obtained from peripheral blood. The chain couples TRBV27 to TRBJ2-1; 11 bases map to TRBD1. The TCR sequence derives from a man in his sixties or seventies with acute or convalescent COVID-19. The CDR3 loop is CASSPRDRGGEQFF. In nucleotides, the CDR3 is TGTGCCAGCAGTCCCAGGGACAGGGGGGGTGAGCAGTTCTTC.